The next 29 T cell receptor beta chains were all read from a single sample in a study of early T cells in non-severe SARS-CoV-2 infection. Using its own MiXCR run on the 5' RACE reads, TCRdb lists one record per CDR3 protein. The data hold around 25,000 distinct CDR3 sequences, with 4.5% to 5.5% observed a single time. The sequenced sample consisted of whole blood. The receptors come from an adult who was a healthcare worker with PCR-confirmed SARS-CoV-2 infection or an uninfected control (not recorded which).

This clonotype came up a few times. The J gene is TRBJ2-7, the V gene TRBV7-2; D may be TRBD2 (6 bases). Per the germline V gene, CDR1 is SGHTA and CDR2 is FQGNSA. The CDR3 consists of 12 residues. The V end lost 3 bases, the J end lost 6 bases, and 9 bases lay between the germline ends. The CDR3 is CASSLGLLEQYF. In DNA, the CDR3 is TGTGCCAGCAGCTTGGGACTTCTCGAGCAGTACTTC.

In this sample, this clonotype turned up a few times. The CDR3 bases are TGTGCCAGCAATTTCGACGCTGGGGCCAACGTCCTGACTTTC. Translation: CASNFDAGANVLTF. The V and J genes are TRBV2 and TRBJ2-6; no definite D call. The CDR3 consists of 14 residues. CDR1 is SNHLY and CDR2 is FYNNEI in the germline V gene. With 7 bases removed from V and 2 bases from J, the gap between germline ends came to 9 bases.

This clonotype was detected ten times or more. The gene calls are TRBV12-3 or TRBV12-4 and TRBJ1-2; D gene uncertain. The CDR3 is 14 residues long. V lost 7 bases, J lost 4 bases, and 16 bases lay in between. This chain's CDR3 is CASTPRPGSYGYTF. The CDR3 nucleotides are TGTGCCAGCACCCCCCGCCCGGGGAGCTATGGCTACACCTTC.

The chain links TRBV29-1 to TRBJ1-1; 7 bases align to TRBD1. Germline loops: CDR1 SQVTM, CDR2 ANQGSEA. This CDR3 region has 14 residues. Trimming took 1 base from V and 3 from J; bases not matched to a gene: 5. CDR3 in DNA: TGCAGCGTTGAAGGGGGACAGAGTGACACTGAAGCTTTCTTT. Translating gives CSVEGGQSDTEAFF. The whole variable domain, remainder taken from reference TRBV29-1 and TRBJ1-1, is SAVISQKPSRDICQRGTSLTIQCQVDSQVTMMFWYRQQPGQSLTLIATANQGSEATYESGFVIDKFPISRPNLTFSTLTVSNMSPEDSSIYLCSVEGGQSDTEAFFGQGTRLTVV.

This clonotype was found many times. J is TRBJ2-5 and V is TRBV7-3, with 7 bases aligning to TRBD2. The V segment lost 5 bases and the J segment 3 bases; nucleotides outside the gene matches: 9. CDR3 length: 15 amino acids. Germline-derived CDR1 and CDR2 are SGHTA and FQGTGA. This CDR3 is CASSPRGGNEETQYF. DNA for the CDR3: TGTGCCAGCAGCCCGCGGGGAGGGAACGAAGAGACCCAGTACTTC.

This clonotype was picked up a small number of times. J is TRBJ2-2 and V is TRBV18; D is ambiguous. This CDR3 is built from 13 residues. CDR1 and CDR2 from the germline V gene are KGHSH and LQKENI. The ends were cut back, 0 bases at V and 5 bases at J, with 4 bases in the middle. CDR3 DNA: TGTGCCAGCTCACCACCGGGGACCGGGGAGCTGTTTTTT. Amino acid sequence: CASSPPGTGELFF.

This clonotype was seen at least ten times. The chain couples TRBV6-6 to TRBJ2-2, with D hard to call. From germline, CDR1 is MNHNY and CDR2 SVGAGI (reference sequence). With 6 bases removed from V and 6 bases from J, the gap between germline ends came to 8 bases. The CDR3 has 12 amino acids. As DNA, the CDR3 is TGTGCCAGCAGCCCCCCGGCCGGGGAGCTGTTTTTT. It translates to CASSPPAGELFF.

This clonotype was counted ten times or more. DNA of the CDR3: TGTGCCAGCAGTGTTGGACCGGGACAGGGCTCCTACGAGCAGTACTTC. Protein product: CASSVGPGQGSYEQYF. The V call is TRBV2, the J call TRBJ2-7, with 9 bases identical to TRBD1. V dropped 4 bases and J dropped 0; count of bases not matched to a gene: 7. The CDR3 is 16 residues long. From germline, CDR1 is SNHLY and CDR2 FYNNEI.

This clonotype was found a few times. This chain links TRBV5-8 with TRBJ2-3, with D hard to call. Germline V CDR1 and CDR2: SGHTS, YDEGEE. Trimming left V 4 bases short and J 2 bases short, with 5 bases between. The CDR3 sequence is 12 residues long. CDR3 sequence reads: CASSTDTDTQYF. As DNA, the CDR3 is TGTGCCAGCAGCACAGACACAGATACGCAGTATTTT.

This clonotype was seen ten or more times. This chain joins TRBV25-1 and TRBJ2-7, with 8 bases that match TRBD2. Germline V gene lookup returns CDR1 MGHDK and CDR2 SYGVNS. The CDR3 runs to 14 residues. The ends lost 3 bases at V and 6 bases at J; junction bases unmatched: 7. CDR3 DNA: TGTGCCAGCAGTGAGGGACTAGTAAGAAGCGAGCAGTACTTC. Its translation: CASSEGLVRSEQYF.

In its sample, this clonotype was seen many times. CDR3 amino acids: CASSLADREGQPQHF. CDR3 DNA sequence: TGTGCCAGCAGCTTGGCGGACAGGGAGGGTCAGCCCCAGCATTTT. The J gene is TRBJ1-5, the V gene TRBV5-6; 8 nucleotides agree with TRBD1. V lost 0 bases to trimming and J lost 6 bases; unmatched junction nucleotides: 5. This CDR3 spans 15 amino acids. Germline loops: CDR1 SGHDT, CDR2 YYEEEE. Full variable domain (rest looked up from reference TRBV5-6 and TRBJ1-5): DAGVTQSPTHLIKTRGQQVTLRCSPKSGHDTVSWYQQALGQGPQFIFQYYEEEERQRGNFPDRFSGHQFPNYSSELNVNALLLGDSALYLCASSLADREGQPQHFGDGTRLSIL.

This clonotype has at least ten counts. The chain is built from TRBV27 and TRBJ1-1; D remains ambiguous. The germline V gene encodes CDR1 MNHEY and CDR2 SMNVEV (reference sequence). The ends were cut back, 3 bases at V and 0 bases at J, with 11 bases in the middle. CDR3 length: 15 amino acids. The CDR3 coding sequence is TGTGCCAGCAGTTTTTCGGGTGGGCTGAACACTGAAGCTTTCTTT. This gives the protein CASSFSGGLNTEAFF.

This clonotype was found many times. This chain links TRBV29-1 with TRBJ2-2; the D is unclear. Trimming took off 7 bases at V and 2 bases at J, with 5 bases between the two ends. CDR3 size: 11 residues. Germline V gene lookup returns CDR1 SQVTM and CDR2 ANQGSEA. DNA of the CDR3: TGCAGCGCCAGAAACACCGGGGAGCTGTTTTTT. This sequence encodes CSARNTGELFF.

This clonotype has at least ten counts. The chain joins TRBV13 to TRBJ2-3, with 7 bases that match TRBD1. The germline gives CDR1 PRHDT, CDR2 FYEKMQ (reference sequence). The CDR3 totals 14 residues. The trim removed 4 bases at V and 4 bases at J, leaving 5 bases unmatched. CDR3 amino acids: CASSSADRSDTQYF. CDR3 coding DNA: TGTGCCAGCAGCTCAGCGGACAGGTCAGATACGCAGTATTTT.

This clonotype was observed at least ten times. The chain combines TRBV5-1 with TRBJ1-1, with 7 bases aligning to TRBD1. V shed 0 bases, J shed 7 bases, and the junction held 3 bases outside the gene matches. Germline V gives CDR1 SGHRS, CDR2 YFSETQ. The CDR3 runs to 13 residues. CDR3 protein: CASSLGGTVEAFF. The CDR3 nucleotides are TGCGCCAGCAGCTTGGGGGGGACAGTTGAAGCTTTCTTT.

This clonotype appeared many times. This rearrangement joins TRBV20-1 to TRBJ2-5; tentatively, D is TRBD1 (6 bases). The CDR3 totals 13 residues. CDR1 and CDR2 from the germline V gene are DFQATT and SNEGSKA (reference sequence). Trimming took 4 bases from V and 5 from J, leaving 14 bases between them. The CDR3 bases are TGCAGTGCTACAAGGACAGTTCCGGAGACCCAGTACTTC. This sequence encodes CSATRTVPETQYF.

Concerning this clonotype itself: Being one base from a much bigger clone, this may be a read error. The V gene is TRBV15, the J gene TRBJ1-2, with D unclear. The CDR3 length is 16 residues. Looked up from germline, CDR1 is LNHNV and CDR2 is YYDKDF (reference sequence). This CDR3 is CVTSTDTSPGDDGYTF. The CDR3 coding sequence is TGTGTCACCAGCACCGACACCTCCCCCGGCGACGATGGCTACACCTTC.

This clonotype occurred many times. The chain carries TRBV27 and TRBJ2-7; possibly TRBD2 for D (6 bases). V lost 8 bases and J lost 4, with 24 bases in between. Germline loops: CDR1 MNHEY, CDR2 SMNVEV (reference sequence). CDR3 size: 16 residues. The DNA for the CDR3 is TGTGCCAGCGGTCCTAGACGCGGGACGACCCTTTACGAGCAGTACTTC. It translates to CASGPRRGTTLYEQYF.

This clonotype has ten or more counts. This chain links TRBV11-2 with TRBJ2-7, with D unresolved. CDR1 is SGHAT and CDR2 is FQNNGV in the germline V gene. V was trimmed by 5 bases and J by 2 bases, leaving 16 bases between them. The CDR3 sequence is 15 residues long. Here the CDR3 reads CASSTTSRGPYEQYF. In DNA, the CDR3 is TGTGCCAGCAGCACCACCTCTCGCGGCCCCTACGAGCAGTACTTC. Supplemented by reference TRBV11-2 and TRBJ2-7, the full variable domain reads EAGVAQSPRYKIIEKRQSVAFWCNPISGHATLYWYQQILGQGPKLLIQFQNNGVVDDSQLPKDRFSAERLKGVDSTLKIQPAKLEDSAVYLCASSTTSRGPYEQYFGPGTRLTVT.

This clonotype was counted ten times or more. V and J are TRBV7-2 and TRBJ2-1, with D possibly TRBD2 on 6 matching bases. V shed 5 bases and J shed 4 bases, with 15 bases lying between them. Germline V gene sequence: CDR1 SGHTA, CDR2 FQGNSA. The CDR3 consists of 15 residues. CDR3 sequence (DNA): TGTGCCAGCAGCCAACGACTAGAAGGGTACAATGAGCAGTTCTTC. Translated, it gives CASSQRLEGYNEQFF.

In this sample, this clonotype turned up many times. The J gene is TRBJ2-2, the V gene TRBV5-4; D might be TRBD1 or TRBD2, each matching 6 bases. Trimming cost V 3 bases and J 0 bases, with 9 bases left between them. The germline CDR1 and CDR2 sequences are SGHNT and YYREEE (reference sequence). The CDR3 has 15 residues. The CDR3 DNA reads as TGTGCCAGCAGCTCCGGGGGCGCGAACACCGGGGAGCTGTTTTTT. It codes for CASSSGGANTGELFF. Filled out from reference TRBV5-4 and TRBJ2-2, the complete variable domain reads ETGVTQSPTHLIKTRGQQVTLRCSSQSGHNTVSWYQQALGQGPQFIFQYYREEENGRGNFPPRFSGLQFPNYSSELNVNALELDDSALYLCASSSGGANTGELFFGEGSRLTVL.

There are many counts of this clonotype. This chain links TRBV7-9 with TRBJ1-3; D is unclear. Deletions cut 6 bases from V and 0 bases from J, with 6 bases between. The germline V gene has CDR1 SEHNR and CDR2 FQNEAQ (reference sequence). CDR3 length equals 13 residues. CDR3 region: CASRQRSGNTIYF. CDR3 coding DNA: TGTGCCAGCAGACAGCGCTCTGGAAACACCATATATTTT.

This clonotype was found many times. This sequence joins TRBV28 and TRBJ2-3; D uncertain. The CDR3 has 12 amino acids. Trimming shortened V by 7 bases and J by 6 bases, and 11 bases separated the two germline ends. Germline V gene data show CDR1 as MDHEN and CDR2 as SYDVKM. The CDR3 spells CASNPVGDTQYF. The CDR3 coding sequence is TGTGCCAGCAACCCGGTCGGGGATACGCAGTATTTT.

The chain recombines TRBV6-4 with TRBJ2-1, with D maybe TRBD2 (5 bases). The germline gives CDR1 MRHNA, CDR2 SNTAGT. This CDR3 has 15 amino acids. The V end lost 3 bases, the J end lost 8 bases, and 17 bases lay between the germline ends. CDR3 sequence reads: CASSERALAYHEQFF. The CDR3 DNA follows: TGTGCCAGCAGTGAACGGGCCCTAGCATATCATGAGCAGTTCTTC.

This clonotype occurred many times. The V call is TRBV28, the J call TRBJ2-5; the match to TRBD2 covers 8 bases. J was trimmed by 3 bases and V by 5 bases; bases with no gene match: 5. The CDR3 loop spans 14 amino acids. CDR1 and CDR2 (germline): MDHEN, SYDVKM. In DNA, the CDR3 is TGTGCCAGCAGTCCAGTGGGACTAGAAGAGACCCAGTACTTC. Translated, it gives CASSPVGLEETQYF.

In this sample, this clonotype is medium-sized. The chain uses TRBV7-2 and TRBJ2-4; D could derive from TRBD1 or TRBD2 (5 bases each). Trimming stripped 1 base from V and 7 bases from J, with 8 bases between. Germline V gene data show CDR1 as SGHTA and CDR2 as FQGNSA. The CDR3 consists of 13 residues. The CDR3 DNA follows: TGTGCCAGCAGCTTAGAAGAGGGGAACATTCAGTACTTC. Translated: CASSLEEGNIQYF.

This clonotype was detected many times. The J gene is TRBJ1-5, the V gene TRBV7-6, with TRBD1 as a possible D gene (6 bases). This CDR3 has 17 amino acids. Germline CDR1 and CDR2: SGHVS and FNYEAQ. The germline V and J ends were trimmed by 5 bases and 4 bases, with 21 bases remaining between them. This chain's CDR3 is CASSPQRGGLGNQPQHF. CDR3 nucleotides: TGTGCCAGCAGCCCACAGCGGGGGGGGCTGGGAAATCAGCCCCAGCATTTT.

This clonotype was picked up many times. The V call is TRBV5-1, the J call TRBJ2-7, with 8 nucleotides matching TRBD2. The V and J ends lost 0 bases and 7 bases, in that order; junction bases with no gene match: 3. This CDR3 comprises 13 residues. The germline V gene encodes CDR1 SGHRS and CDR2 YFSETQ. Written as DNA, the CDR3 is TGCGCCAGCAGCTTGGGGACTAGCAGGGAGCAGTACTTC. This encodes CASSLGTSREQYF. Looking up the rest from reference TRBV5-1 and TRBJ2-7 gives the full variable domain: KAGVTQTPRYLIKTRGQQVTLSCSPISGHRSVSWYQQTPGQGLQFLFEYFSETQRNKGNFPGRFSGRQFSNSRSEMNVSTLELGDSALYLCASSLGTSREQYFGPGTRLTVT.

This clonotype showed up many times. The V call is TRBV18, the J call TRBJ2-7; D gene ambiguous. The CDR3 covers 12 residues. Germline V gene sequence: CDR1 KGHSH, CDR2 LQKENI. Trimming pared 5 bases from V and 7 bases from J, leaving 12 bases between. The CDR3 spells CASSSFTGEQYF. In nucleotides, the CDR3 is TGTGCCAGCTCATCGTTCACCGGTGAGCAGTACTTC.